This TCR beta chain comes out of a study of T cell responses to AZD1222 COVID-19 vaccine. Study observations and caveats: Baseline seropositives among AZD1222 recipients totaled only 5 or 6. Repertoires in all cases were sampled only once the peak T cell response had passed.

Trimming pared 1 base from V and 4 bases from J, leaving 12 bases between. This CDR3 comprises 15 residues. Germline V gives CDR1 SGHRS, CDR2 YFSETQ. The table came from immunoSEQ multiplex PCR; TCRdb's copy has only in-frame clones and leaves some out. The sample carries roughly 140,000 clones, almost 90% recorded once. Turning to this clone: Its target is not known.

J is TRBJ2-1 and V is TRBV5-1; possible D gene TRBD2, 6 bases. The sample here was peripheral blood, taken on day 0 of AZD1222 vaccination. The TCR comes from an adult in good health. CDR3 nucleotide sequence: TGCGCCAGCAGCTTGACGGGAGAGATGTACAATGAGCAGTTCTTC. Its translation: CASSLTGEMYNEQFF.